The source of this TCR beta chain is a study of blood T cell repertoires in COVID-19. Study overall: The United States, Italy and Spain were the sources of the acute and convalescent COVID-19 samples. PBMCs, B-cell-depleted T cells, or T cells were the source of the cDNA or gDNA that made up the material.

In the original processing: Amplification from reference gene primers served as the basis for estimated nucleated cell counts. The data were produced by immunoSEQ multiplex PCR, yet TCRdb's version contains in-frame clones alone and is incomplete. D and trimming come from the DNA, and the V and J calls and clone size come from that table. This repertoire shows 180,000 or so clones, around 85% found once; its top ten account for approximately 9.8%. Germline values: CDR1 SNHLY, CDR2 FYNNEI. Trimming shortened V by 4 bases and J by 5 bases, and 3 bases separated the two germline ends. The CDR3 has 12 residues.

The TCR comes from a woman at least 80 years old with acute or convalescent COVID-19. The V gene is TRBV2, the J gene TRBJ2-6; D gene unclear. Sequencing input: peripheral blood. CDR3 residues: CASSGRANVLTF. The CDR3 bases are TGTGCCAGCAGTGGTAGGGCCAACGTCCTGACTTTC.